One and the same sample provided the 32 T cell receptor beta chains below, sequenced in a study of CD8 T cells in Susac syndrome. An amount of RNA that ranged from roughly 0.45 to 1 ug was reverse transcribed with random hexamers. TCRdb re-analysed the immunoSEQ multiplex PCR reads in MiXCR, keeping a single row per CDR3 protein. The data show under 200,000 distinct CDR3 sequences, about 96% seen once. The specimen was CD4+ T cells from PBMCs. The source of these receptors is a human donor with Susac syndrome.

The chain carries TRBV27 and TRBJ2-1; 12 nucleotides agree with TRBD2. This CDR3 contains 16 residues. With V trimmed by 5 bases and J by 8 bases, 10 bases remained unmatched. The germline V gene has CDR1 MNHEY and CDR2 SMNVEV (reference sequence). The CDR3 region has the DNA TGTGCCAGCAGTCATCAACTAGCGGGAGGCTCGTATGAGCAGTTCTTC. It yields the protein CASSHQLAGGSYEQFF.

This chain links TRBV28 with TRBJ2-7, with 7 bases fitting TRBD1. CDR1 MDHEN and CDR2 SYDVKM come from the germline V gene. The CDR3 consists of 14 residues. V gave up 4 bases and J gave up 0 bases; unmatched junction bases: 3. The CDR3 protein is CASSWTGSSYEQYF. CDR3 bases: TGTGCCAGCAGTTGGACAGGTAGCTCCTACGAGCAGTACTTC.

J is TRBJ2-2 and V is TRBV28; TRBD1 agrees at 9 bases. Germline V gene sequence: CDR1 MDHEN, CDR2 SYDVKM. The junction had 8 bases not matched to a gene; V was cut back by 5 bases and J by 1 base. The CDR3 length is 17 residues. Here the CDR3 reads CASSGAPGQGNTGELFF. CDR3 nucleotides: TGTGCCAGCAGTGGAGCTCCGGGACAGGGGAACACCGGGGAGCTGTTTTTT. The whole variable domain, filled in from reference TRBV28 and TRBJ2-2, reads DVKVTQSSRYLVKRTGEKVFLECVQDMDHENMFWYRQDPGLGLRLIYFSYDVKMKEKGDIPEGYSVSREKKERFSLILESASTNQTSMYLCASSGAPGQGNTGELFFGEGSRLTVL.

The CDR3 DNA reads TGTGCCAGCAGCTTATCCGAGTTGGAGACCCAGTACTTC. It codes for CASSLSELETQYF. The V call is TRBV7-2, the J call TRBJ2-5; no clear D. This CDR3 is 13 amino acids long. Germline loops: CDR1 SGHTA, CDR2 FQGNSA. V lost 2 bases, J lost 5 bases, and 9 bases lay in between.

V usage is TRBV18 and J usage is TRBJ2-6; 10 nucleotides agree with TRBD1. CDR1 and CDR2 from the germline V gene are KGHSH and LQKENI. J gave up 0 bases and V 1 base, and 12 bases lay outside the gene matches. CDR3 length: 21 amino acids. CDR3 in DNA: TGTGCCAGCTCACCACTGCCACTCAGGGACAGGGGCCCCTCTGGGGCCAACGTCCTGACTTTC. This translates into CASSPLPLRDRGPSGANVLTF.

This chain joins TRBV5-4 and TRBJ2-5; maybe TRBD2 (6 bases). The V gene's germline CDR1 is SGHNT and CDR2 YYREEE (reference sequence). The germline V and J ends were trimmed by 4 bases and 5 bases, with 24 bases remaining between them. The CDR3 has 17 amino acids. CDR3 bases: TGTGCCAGCAGCGCGCCCACAGCGGGTTCACTCGGGGAGACCCAGTACTTC. Translating it yields CASSAPTAGSLGETQYF.

V and J are TRBV2 and TRBJ2-3; TRBD1 aligns across 12 bases. After removal of 5 bases from V and 5 bases from J, the junction contained 5 bases not matched to a gene. CDR1 is SNHLY, CDR2 FYNNEI, per germline. CDR3 length equals 15 residues. Here the CDR3 reads CASSNRDRGQDTQYF. The DNA for the CDR3 is TGTGCCAGCAGTAACCGGGACAGGGGGCAAGATACGCAGTATTTT.

The J gene is TRBJ1-2, the V gene TRBV7-9, with D possibly being TRBD1 (5 bases). The CDR3 spans 12 residues. The ends were cut back, 11 bases at V and 5 bases at J, with 15 bases in the middle. Germline V gives CDR1 SEHNR, CDR2 FQNEAQ (reference sequence). The CDR3 DNA is TGTGCCGCCGCCCGGGGGACGTATGGCTACACCTTC. Translating it yields CAAARGTYGYTF.

This chain links TRBV7-9 with TRBJ2-7; D is ambiguous. Between the trimmed V and J ends, which lost 5 bases and 0 bases, there was a span of 11 bases. The CDR3 has 14 residues. CDR1 is SEHNR and CDR2 is FQNEAQ in the germline V gene (reference sequence). CDR3 sequence (DNA): TGTGCCAGCAGCGCCGGGCAGCCCTCCTACGAGCAGTACTTC. This sequence encodes CASSAGQPSYEQYF. The full variable domain, its missing parts supplied by reference TRBV7-9 and TRBJ2-7, is DTGVSQNPRHKITKRGQNVTFRCDPISEHNRLYWYRQTLGQGPEFLTYFQNEAQLEKSRLLSDRFSAERPKGSFSTLEIQRTEQGDSAMYLCASSAGQPSYEQYFGPGTRLTVT.

V usage is TRBV19 and J usage is TRBJ1-1; no definite D call. Trimming removed 8 bases at V and 3 bases at J, with 16 bases between. CDR1 is LNHDA, CDR2 SQIVND, per germline (reference sequence). CDR3 size: 14 residues. The CDR3 nucleotides read TGTGCCAGTCGCCCCCGGGCCCCCGACACTGAAGCTTTCTTT. Its translation is CASRPRAPDTEAFF. Variable domain in full (rest from reference TRBV19 and TRBJ1-1): DGGITQSPKYLFRKEGQNVTLSCEQNLNHDAMYWYRQDPGQGLRLIYYSQIVNDFQKGDIAEGYSVSREKKESFPLTVTSAQKNPTAFYLCASRPRAPDTEAFFGQGTRLTVV.

The chain carries TRBV7-2 and TRBJ2-5; 8 nucleotides align to TRBD2. Germline-derived CDR1 and CDR2 are SGHTA and FQGNSA. With 5 bases clipped from V and 1 base from J, the junction kept 9 bases outside the gene matches. This CDR3 has 16 residues. The CDR3 sequence is CASSPLGGALQETQYF. DNA for the CDR3: TGTGCCAGCAGCCCTCTCGGGGGGGCCCTCCAAGAGACCCAGTACTTC. Complete variable domain (other parts from reference TRBV7-2 and TRBJ2-5): GAGVSQSPSNKVTEKGKDVELRCDPISGHTALYWYRQSLGQGLEFLIYFQGNSAPDKSGLPSDRFSAERTGGSVSTLTIQRTQQEDSAVYLCASSPLGGALQETQYFGPGTRLLVL.

A single count supports this clonotype. This chain links TRBV25-1 with TRBJ2-1; 8 nucleotides align to TRBD2. The trim removed 5 bases at V and 5 bases at J, leaving 5 bases unmatched. The germline V gene has CDR1 MGHDK and CDR2 SYGVNS. The CDR3 contains 14 residues. The DNA of the CDR3 is TGTGCCAGCAGTCCTAGCGGGCCTCACAATGAGCAGTTCTTC. It is translated as CASSPSGPHNEQFF.

The chain uses TRBV29-1 and TRBJ2-6, with 8 bases fitting TRBD1. From germline, CDR1 is SQVTM and CDR2 ANQGSEA. CDR3 length equals 14 residues. The trim removed 6 bases at V and 4 bases at J, leaving 5 bases unmatched. DNA of the CDR3: TGCAGCGTCAAGGACAGGGTCGGGGCCAACGTCCTGACTTTC. Translated: CSVKDRVGANVLTF.

The chain carries TRBV6-6 and TRBJ2-1; TRBD1 matches 8 bases. Germline CDR1 is MNHNY and CDR2 is SVGAGI (reference sequence). Losses at the gene ends were 7 bases for V and 7 bases for J; bases not matched to a gene: 15. This CDR3 is 16 amino acids long. Here the CDR3 DNA reads TGTGCCAGCAACGCCAATTACAGGGGGGCTGCGAATGAGCAGTTCTTC. Translation gives CASNANYRGAANEQFF.

The CDR3 nucleotides are TGTGCCAGCAGCGTAGACGGCAGGACCAAAGAGACCCAGTACTTC. Its translation is CASSVDGRTKETQYF. The rearrangement uses TRBV9 and TRBJ2-5; no clear D. Between the trimmed V and J ends, which lost 0 bases and 3 bases, there was a span of 12 bases. The length of the CDR3 is 15 residues. Germline V gene data show CDR1 as SGDLS and CDR2 as YYNGEE.

V usage is TRBV5-1 and J usage is TRBJ2-7; either TRBD1 or TRBD2 may supply D (5 bases each). Trimming left V 4 bases short and J 1 base short, with 9 bases between. The CDR3 length is 13 residues. Germline assignment: CDR1 SGHRS and CDR2 YFSETQ. The CDR3 region has the DNA TGCGCCAGCAGCCGGGACCCTTCCTACGAGCAGTACTTC. It specifies CASSRDPSYEQYF.

This sequence joins TRBV19 and TRBJ2-2, with D hard to call. Between the trimmed V and J ends, which lost 4 bases and 4 bases, there was a span of 7 bases. The CDR3 is made up of 13 amino acids. CDR1 and CDR2 (germline): LNHDA, SQIVND (reference sequence). The CDR3, as DNA: TGTGCCAGTAGTAATAGGGTCACCGGGGAGCTGTTTTTT. It specifies CASSNRVTGELFF.

V is TRBV7-9 and J is TRBJ2-3; 7 nucleotides align to TRBD2. Trimming at V came to 1 base and at J to 3 bases, leaving 7 bases not matched to a gene. Germline CDR1 reads SEHNR; CDR2 reads FQNEAQ (reference sequence). The CDR3 spans 16 residues. CDR3 in amino acids: CASSLGEGRVTDTQYF. The CDR3 DNA follows: TGTGCCAGCAGCTTAGGGGAGGGACGGGTAACAGATACGCAGTATTTT.

This clonotype came up once. The V and J genes are TRBV5-1 and TRBJ1-1; no firm D call. The CDR3 covers 15 residues. The V gene lost 0 bases and the J gene lost 0 bases, with 9 bases spanning the gap. The germline V gene has CDR1 SGHRS and CDR2 YFSETQ. This CDR3 reads CASSLGTGMNTEAFF. The CDR3 coding sequence is TGCGCCAGCAGCTTGGGTACCGGAATGAACACTGAAGCTTTCTTT.

The V and J genes are TRBV15 and TRBJ1-5; 8 positions agree with TRBD1. Germline CDR1 is LNHNV and CDR2 is YYDKDF (reference sequence). CDR3 length: 17 residues. After removal of 0 bases from V and 1 base from J, the junction contained 5 bases not matched to a gene. CDR3 residues: CATSRDLQGGSNQPQHF. The CDR3 DNA reads as TGTGCCACCAGCAGAGATCTACAGGGGGGGAGCAATCAGCCCCAGCATTTT.

This clonotype is a singleton in its sample. The J gene is TRBJ2-5, the V gene TRBV20-1; D gene ambiguous. Germline-derived CDR1 and CDR2 are DFQATT and SNEGSKA (reference sequence). With 5 bases removed from V and 4 bases from J, the gap between germline ends came to 20 bases. The CDR3 has 15 residues. The CDR3 protein is CSASPGPRRAETQYF. CDR3 DNA: TGCAGTGCTTCTCCGGGCCCCCGACGGGCAGAGACCCAGTACTTC.

The V call is TRBV6-2 or TRBV6-3, the J call TRBJ2-7, with no clear D. CDR1 and CDR2 (germline): MNHEY, SVGEGT. The CDR3 contains 11 residues. V dropped 5 bases and J dropped 10 bases, with 12 bases sitting between them. In DNA form, the CDR3 reads TGTGCCAGCAGTCAAAGTATCAACCAGTACTTC. Translated, it gives CASSQSINQYF.

The chain carries TRBV11-2 and TRBJ2-3; a weak D match, TRBD1 (7 bases). From germline, CDR1 is SGHAT and CDR2 FQNNGV. V lost 1 base and J 0 bases, leaving 14 bases between the germline ends. This CDR3 spans 17 amino acids. The CDR3 protein is CASSLGFRGTSTDTQYF. In DNA, the CDR3 is TGTGCCAGCAGCTTAGGATTCAGGGGGACTAGCACAGATACGCAGTATTTT.

The chain uses TRBV6-5 and TRBJ2-5, with D tentatively TRBD2 (5 bases). This CDR3 region has 13 residues. CDR1 is MNHEY, CDR2 SVGAGI, per germline. V lost 5 bases to trimming and J lost 4 bases, with 11 bases between them. The CDR3 here is CASSRTRAETQYF. CDR3 in DNA: TGTGCCAGCAGTCGCACTAGAGCAGAGACCCAGTACTTC.

The chain joins TRBV15 to TRBJ1-4; 8 bases agree with TRBD1. This CDR3 has 15 residues. The germline V gene encodes CDR1 LNHNV and CDR2 YYDKDF (reference sequence). With 3 bases clipped from V and 6 bases from J, the junction kept 6 bases outside the gene matches. The CDR3 protein is CATSSLTGVDEKLFF. DNA of the CDR3: TGTGCCACCAGCAGCCTGACAGGGGTTGATGAAAAACTGTTTTTT.

The V call is TRBV16, the J call TRBJ1-5, with 8 bases that match TRBD1. The CDR3 extends over 17 amino acids. The junction had 10 bases not matched to a gene; V was cut back by 4 bases and J by 2 bases. CDR1 and CDR2 from the germline V gene are KGHSY and FQNENV. The CDR3 loop is CASSRPVTGAGNQPQHF. The CDR3 DNA follows: TGTGCCAGCAGCCGCCCGGTGACAGGGGCGGGCAATCAGCCCCAGCATTTT.

V usage is TRBV5-1 and J usage is TRBJ2-7; D not certain. With 0 bases removed from V and 6 bases from J, the gap between germline ends came to 13 bases. From germline, CDR1 is SGHRS and CDR2 YFSETQ. This CDR3 contains 14 residues. CDR3 sequence reads: CASSLDLTSGEQYF. The CDR3 coding sequence is TGCGCCAGCAGCTTGGATCTGACGTCGGGCGAGCAGTACTTC.

The chain links TRBV3-1 to TRBJ2-5; D is unclear. The germline CDR1 and CDR2 sequences are LGHDT and YNNKEL (reference sequence). Trimming pared 2 bases from V and 2 bases from J, leaving 12 bases between. There are 15 residues in the CDR3. The DNA of the CDR3 is TGTGCCAGCAGCCAATATTATCACACTCAAGAGACCCAGTACTTC. It specifies CASSQYYHTQETQYF.

The chain is built from TRBV4-2 and TRBJ2-2, with D tentatively TRBD2 (6 bases). This CDR3 is 16 amino acids long. V lost 0 bases and J lost 6, with 14 bases in between. Germline CDR1 LGHNA, CDR2 YNFKEQ. Here the CDR3 DNA reads TGTGCCAGCAGCCAAGATCTCGCTAGCGCGGCCGGGGAGCTGTTTTTT. Its translation: CASSQDLASAAGELFF.

CDR3 DNA sequence: TGCAGTGCTAGAGCTCCACAGAACACTGAAGCTTTCTTT. Its protein is CSARAPQNTEAFF. The chain combines TRBV20-1 with TRBJ1-1; D not resolved. Looked up from germline, CDR1 is DFQATT and CDR2 is SNEGSKA (reference sequence). Trimming pared 1 base from V and 1 base from J, leaving 7 bases between. The CDR3 has 13 residues.

The chain has TRBV12-3 or TRBV12-4 and TRBJ1-4; no reliable D call. The CDR3 totals 11 residues. The V gene lost 1 base and the J gene lost 11 bases, with 5 bases spanning the gap. CDR3 region: CASSLGRKLFF. The DNA for the CDR3 is TGTGCCAGCAGTTTAGGCAGGAAACTGTTTTTT.

V gene TRBV20-1 combines with J gene TRBJ1-1; D call uncertain. The germline V gene has CDR1 DFQATT and CDR2 SNEGSKA (reference sequence). Trimming left V 3 bases short and J 1 base short, with 9 bases between. CDR3 length: 13 amino acids. CDR3 DNA sequence: TGCAGTGCTAGCCCCGGCGGGAACACTGAAGCTTTCTTT. This gives the protein CSASPGGNTEAFF.